This T cell receptor (beta chain) emerged from a study of blood T cell repertoires in COVID-19. Study-level information: Acute-phase and convalescent COVID-19 samples originated in the United States, Italy and Spain. The analysed material was cDNA or gDNA that came from T cells, B-cell-depleted T cells, or PBMCs.

CDR3 size: 13 residues. Trimming left V 5 bases short and J 7 bases short, with 12 bases between. Germline V gene lookup returns CDR1 MGHRA and CDR2 YSYEKL. Study processing details: Scientists estimated how many nucleated cells there were by amplifying reference gene primers. TCRdb's table, derived via immunoSEQ multiplex PCR, lists solely in-frame clones and lacks some. V, J and clone size reflect that table, while D and trimming were determined from the DNA. Here the sample spans tens of thousands of clones, around 86% being singletons. The sequence came from a human donor in a cohort sampled during active COVID-19. Sequences were obtained from peripheral blood. V and J are TRBV4-1 and TRBJ2-1; D possibly corresponds to TRBD2 (5 bases). Here the CDR3 DNA reads TGCGCCAGCAGCGAGCACACGGGGAATGAGCAGTTCTTC. Its translation is CASSEHTGNEQFF.